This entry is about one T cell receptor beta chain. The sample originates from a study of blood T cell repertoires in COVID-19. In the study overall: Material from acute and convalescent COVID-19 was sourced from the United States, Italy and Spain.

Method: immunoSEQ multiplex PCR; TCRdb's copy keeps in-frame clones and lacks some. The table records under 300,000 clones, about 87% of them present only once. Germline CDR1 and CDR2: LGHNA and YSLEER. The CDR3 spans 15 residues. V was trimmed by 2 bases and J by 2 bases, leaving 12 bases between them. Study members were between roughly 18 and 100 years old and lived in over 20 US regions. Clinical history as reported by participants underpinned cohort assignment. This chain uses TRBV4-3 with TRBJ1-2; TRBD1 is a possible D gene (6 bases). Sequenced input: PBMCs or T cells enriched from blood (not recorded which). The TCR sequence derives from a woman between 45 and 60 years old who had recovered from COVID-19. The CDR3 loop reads CASSQLQGANYGYTF. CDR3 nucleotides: TGCGCCAGCAGCCAATTACAGGGAGCGAACTATGGCTACACCTTC.